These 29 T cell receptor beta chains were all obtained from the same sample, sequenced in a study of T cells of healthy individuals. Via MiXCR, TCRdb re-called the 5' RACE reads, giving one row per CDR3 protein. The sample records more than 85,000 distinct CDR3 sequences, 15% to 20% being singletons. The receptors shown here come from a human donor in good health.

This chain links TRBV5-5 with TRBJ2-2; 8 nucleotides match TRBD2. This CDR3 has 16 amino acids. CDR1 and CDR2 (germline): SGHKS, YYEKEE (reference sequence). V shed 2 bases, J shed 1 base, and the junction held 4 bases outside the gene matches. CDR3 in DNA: TGTGCCAGCAGCTTATCCCTAGCGGGGAACACCGGGGAGCTGTTTTTT. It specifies CASSLSLAGNTGELFF.

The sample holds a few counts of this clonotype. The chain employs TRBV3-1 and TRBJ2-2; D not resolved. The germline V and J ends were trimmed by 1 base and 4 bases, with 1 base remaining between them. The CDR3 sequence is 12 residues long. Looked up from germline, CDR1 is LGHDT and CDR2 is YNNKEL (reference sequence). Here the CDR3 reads CASSQATGELFF. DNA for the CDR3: TGTGCCAGCAGCCAAGCCACCGGGGAGCTGTTTTTT.

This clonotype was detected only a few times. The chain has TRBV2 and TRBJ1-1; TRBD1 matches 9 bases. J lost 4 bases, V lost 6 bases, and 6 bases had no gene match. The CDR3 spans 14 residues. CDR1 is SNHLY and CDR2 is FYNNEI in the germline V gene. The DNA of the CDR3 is TGTGCCAGCAGCCTACAGGGGGCCGTCACTGAAGCTTTCTTT. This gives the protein CASSLQGAVTEAFF.

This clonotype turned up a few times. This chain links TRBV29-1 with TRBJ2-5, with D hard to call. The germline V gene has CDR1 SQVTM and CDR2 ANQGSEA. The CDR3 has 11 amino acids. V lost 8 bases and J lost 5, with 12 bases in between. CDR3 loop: CSTRPSETQYF. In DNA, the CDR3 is TGCAGCACTCGGCCTTCGGAGACCCAGTACTTC.

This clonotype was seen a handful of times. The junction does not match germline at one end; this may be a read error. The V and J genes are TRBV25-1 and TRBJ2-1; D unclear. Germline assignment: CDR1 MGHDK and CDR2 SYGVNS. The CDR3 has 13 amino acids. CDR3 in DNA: TGTGCCAGCAGTGAAGTAGGGCAGCTACCCCAGGTCTTC. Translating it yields CASSEVGQLPQVF.

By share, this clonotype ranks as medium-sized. The CDR3 spells CASSGSGSGTGELFF. As DNA, the CDR3 is TGTGCCAGCAGTGGAAGCGGGAGCGGAACCGGGGAGCTGTTTTTT. J is TRBJ2-2 and V is TRBV6-4; TRBD2 matches at 8 bases. The germline V gene has CDR1 MRHNA and CDR2 SNTAGT. Trimming at V came to 4 bases and at J to 5 bases, leaving 6 bases not matched to a gene. The CDR3 totals 15 residues.

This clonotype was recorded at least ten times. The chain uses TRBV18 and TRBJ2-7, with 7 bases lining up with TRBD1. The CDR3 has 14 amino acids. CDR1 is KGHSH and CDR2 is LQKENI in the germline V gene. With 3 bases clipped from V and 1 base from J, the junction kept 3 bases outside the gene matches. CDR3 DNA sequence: TGTGCCAGCTCACCCGGACAGGATTCCTACGAGCAGTACTTC. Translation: CASSPGQDSYEQYF. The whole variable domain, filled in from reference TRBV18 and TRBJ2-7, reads NAGVMQNPRHLVRRRGQEARLRCSPMKGHSHVYWYRQLPEEGLKFMVYLQKENIIDESGMPKERFSAEFPKEGPSILRIQQVVRGDSAAYFCASSPGQDSYEQYFGPGTRLTVT.

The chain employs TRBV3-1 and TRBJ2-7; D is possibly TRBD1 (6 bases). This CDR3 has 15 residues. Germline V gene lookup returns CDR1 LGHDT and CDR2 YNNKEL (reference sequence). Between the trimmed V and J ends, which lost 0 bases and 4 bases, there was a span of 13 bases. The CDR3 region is CASSQEAPRGYEQYF. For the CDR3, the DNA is TGTGCCAGCAGCCAAGAGGCACCCAGGGGATACGAGCAGTACTTC.

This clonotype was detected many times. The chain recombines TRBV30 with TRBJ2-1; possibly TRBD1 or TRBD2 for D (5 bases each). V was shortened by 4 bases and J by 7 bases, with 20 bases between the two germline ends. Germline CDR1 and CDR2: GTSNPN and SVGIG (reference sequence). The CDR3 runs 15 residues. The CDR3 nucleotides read TGTGCCTGGAATTTGGGACGGGGCACCAAAAATGAGCAGTTCTTC. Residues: CAWNLGRGTKNEQFF.

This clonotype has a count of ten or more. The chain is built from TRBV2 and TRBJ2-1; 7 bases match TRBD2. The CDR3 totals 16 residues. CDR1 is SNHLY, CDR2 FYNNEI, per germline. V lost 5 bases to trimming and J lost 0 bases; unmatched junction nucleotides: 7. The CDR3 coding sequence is TGTGCCAGCAGTCACCAGGGAGGGAGCTCCTACAATGAGCAGTTCTTC. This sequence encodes CASSHQGGSSYNEQFF.

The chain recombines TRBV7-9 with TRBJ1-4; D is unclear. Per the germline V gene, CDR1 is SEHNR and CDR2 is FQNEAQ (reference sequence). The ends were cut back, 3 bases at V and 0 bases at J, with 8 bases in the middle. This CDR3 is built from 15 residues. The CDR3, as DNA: TGTGCCAGCAGCTTGTTGGGTGCAACTAATGAAAAACTGTTTTTT. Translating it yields CASSLLGATNEKLFF.

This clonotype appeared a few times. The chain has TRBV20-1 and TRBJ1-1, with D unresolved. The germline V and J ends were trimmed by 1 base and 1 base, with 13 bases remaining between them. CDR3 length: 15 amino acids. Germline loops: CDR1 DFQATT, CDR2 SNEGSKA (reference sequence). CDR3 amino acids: CSARGPTASNTEAFF. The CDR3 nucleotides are TGCAGTGCTAGAGGGCCCACAGCGTCGAACACTGAAGCTTTCTTT.

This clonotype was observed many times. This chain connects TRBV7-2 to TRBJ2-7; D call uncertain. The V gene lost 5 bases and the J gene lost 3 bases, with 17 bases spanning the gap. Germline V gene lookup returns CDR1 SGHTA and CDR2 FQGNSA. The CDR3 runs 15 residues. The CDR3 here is CASSLLGTRSYEQYF. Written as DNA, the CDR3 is TGTGCCAGCAGCCTACTCGGTACGCGGAGCTACGAGCAGTACTTC.

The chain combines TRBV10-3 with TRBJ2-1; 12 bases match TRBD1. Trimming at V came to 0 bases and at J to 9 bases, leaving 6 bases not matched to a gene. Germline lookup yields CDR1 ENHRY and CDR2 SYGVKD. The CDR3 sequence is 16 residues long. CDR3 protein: CAISESPGQGAGEQFF. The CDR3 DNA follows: TGTGCCATCAGTGAGTCCCCGGGACAGGGGGCCGGTGAGCAGTTCTTC.

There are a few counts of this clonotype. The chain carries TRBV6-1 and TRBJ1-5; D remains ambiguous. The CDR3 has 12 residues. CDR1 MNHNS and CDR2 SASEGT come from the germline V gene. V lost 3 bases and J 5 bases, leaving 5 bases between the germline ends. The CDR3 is CASSDQYQPQHF. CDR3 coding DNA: TGTGCCAGCAGTGACCAATATCAGCCCCAGCATTTT.

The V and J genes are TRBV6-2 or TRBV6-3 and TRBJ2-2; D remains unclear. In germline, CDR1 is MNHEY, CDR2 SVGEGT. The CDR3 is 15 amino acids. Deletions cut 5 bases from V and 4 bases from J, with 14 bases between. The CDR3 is CASSRLSAVTGELFF. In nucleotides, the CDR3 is TGTGCCAGCAGTCGTCTATCGGCTGTCACCGGGGAGCTGTTTTTT.

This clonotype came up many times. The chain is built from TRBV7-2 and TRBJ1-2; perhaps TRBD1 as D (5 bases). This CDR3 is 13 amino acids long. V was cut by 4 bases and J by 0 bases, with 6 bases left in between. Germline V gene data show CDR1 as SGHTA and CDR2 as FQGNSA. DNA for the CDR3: TGTGCCAGCAGCTGGGGACCTAACTATGGCTACACCTTC. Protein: CASSWGPNYGYTF.

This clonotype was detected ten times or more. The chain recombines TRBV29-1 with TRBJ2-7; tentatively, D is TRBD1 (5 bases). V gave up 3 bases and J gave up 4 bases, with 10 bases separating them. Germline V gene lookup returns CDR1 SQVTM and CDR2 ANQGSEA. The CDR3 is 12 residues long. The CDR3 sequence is CSVEDKGYEQYF. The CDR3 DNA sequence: TGCAGCGTTGAGGACAAGGGATACGAGCAGTACTTC.

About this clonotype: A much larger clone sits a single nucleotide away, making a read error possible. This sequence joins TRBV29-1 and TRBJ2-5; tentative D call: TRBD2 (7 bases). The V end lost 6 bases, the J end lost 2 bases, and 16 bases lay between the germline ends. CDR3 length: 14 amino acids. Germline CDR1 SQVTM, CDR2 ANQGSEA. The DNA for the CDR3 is TGCAGCGTCAGCGGGACAACCTTTCAAGAGACCCAGTACTTC. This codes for CSVSGTTFQETQYF.

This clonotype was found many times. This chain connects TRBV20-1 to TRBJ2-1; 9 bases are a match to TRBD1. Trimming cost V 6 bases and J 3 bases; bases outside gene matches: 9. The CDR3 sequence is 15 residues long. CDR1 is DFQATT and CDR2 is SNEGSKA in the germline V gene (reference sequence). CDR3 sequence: CSAFDRDRVYNEQFF. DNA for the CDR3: TGCAGTGCCTTCGACCGGGACAGGGTCTACAATGAGCAGTTCTTC.

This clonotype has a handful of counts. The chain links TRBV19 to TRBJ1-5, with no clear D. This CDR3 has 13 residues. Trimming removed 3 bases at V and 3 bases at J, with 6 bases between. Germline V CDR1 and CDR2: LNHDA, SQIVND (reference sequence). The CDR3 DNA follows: TGTGCCAGTAGTATGGTCCTCAATCAGCCCCAGCATTTT. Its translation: CASSMVLNQPQHF.

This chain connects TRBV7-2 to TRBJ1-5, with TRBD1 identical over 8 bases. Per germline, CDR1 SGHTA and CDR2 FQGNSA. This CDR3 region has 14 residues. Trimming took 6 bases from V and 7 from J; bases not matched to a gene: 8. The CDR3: CASSPGQGRQPQHF. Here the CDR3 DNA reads TGTGCCAGCAGTCCTGGACAGGGCCGGCAGCCCCAGCATTTT.

The CDR3 spells CASTYRGLAADNEQFF. DNA for the CDR3: TGTGCCAGCACCTACCGAGGGCTAGCCGCCGACAATGAGCAGTTCTTC. The rearrangement joins TRBV6-6 to TRBJ2-1, with D possibly TRBD2 on 5 matching bases. Germline CDR1 is MNHNY and CDR2 is SVGAGI (reference sequence). The V end lost 7 bases, the J end lost 5 bases, and 21 bases lay between the germline ends. This CDR3 contains 16 residues.

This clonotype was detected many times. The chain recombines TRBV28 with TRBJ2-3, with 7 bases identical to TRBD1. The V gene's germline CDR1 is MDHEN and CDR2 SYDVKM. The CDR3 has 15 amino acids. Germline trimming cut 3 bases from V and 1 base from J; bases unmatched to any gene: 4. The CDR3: CASSLLGQGTDTQYF. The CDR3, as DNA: TGTGCCAGCAGTTTGCTCGGACAGGGCACAGATACGCAGTATTTT. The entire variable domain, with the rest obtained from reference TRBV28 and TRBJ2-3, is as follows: DVKVTQSSRYLVKRTGEKVFLECVQDMDHENMFWYRQDPGLGLRLIYFSYDVKMKEKGDIPEGYSVSREKKERFSLILESASTNQTSMYLCASSLLGQGTDTQYFGPGTRLTVL.

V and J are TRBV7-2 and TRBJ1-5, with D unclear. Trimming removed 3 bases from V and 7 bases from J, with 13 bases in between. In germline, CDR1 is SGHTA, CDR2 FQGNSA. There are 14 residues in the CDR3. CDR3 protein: CASSLGFEGQPQHF. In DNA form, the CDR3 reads TGTGCCAGCAGCTTGGGGTTTGAGGGACAGCCCCAGCATTTT.

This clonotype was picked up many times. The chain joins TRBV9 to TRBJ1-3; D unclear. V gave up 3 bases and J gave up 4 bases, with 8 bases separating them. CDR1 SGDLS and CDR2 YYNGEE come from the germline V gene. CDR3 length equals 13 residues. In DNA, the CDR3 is TGTGCCAGCAGCGCCACGTCGGGAAACACCATATATTTT. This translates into CASSATSGNTIYF.

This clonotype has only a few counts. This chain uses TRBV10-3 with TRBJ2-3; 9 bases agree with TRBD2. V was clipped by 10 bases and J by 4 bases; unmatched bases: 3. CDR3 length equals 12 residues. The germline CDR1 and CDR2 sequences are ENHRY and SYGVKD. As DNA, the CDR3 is TGTGCCACCGGGACTAGCTCAGATACGCAGTATTTT. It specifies CATGTSSDTQYF.

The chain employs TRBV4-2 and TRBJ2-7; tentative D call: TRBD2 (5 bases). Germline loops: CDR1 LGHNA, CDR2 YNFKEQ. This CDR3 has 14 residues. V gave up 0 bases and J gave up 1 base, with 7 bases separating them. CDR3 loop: CASSQEPGSYEQYF. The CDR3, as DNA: TGTGCCAGCAGCCAAGAGCCGGGGTCCTACGAGCAGTACTTC.

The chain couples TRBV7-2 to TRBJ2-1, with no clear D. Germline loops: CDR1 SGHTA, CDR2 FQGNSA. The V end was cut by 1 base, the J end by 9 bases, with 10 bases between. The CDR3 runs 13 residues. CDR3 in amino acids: CASSLEARGEQFF. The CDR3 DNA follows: TGTGCCAGCAGCTTAGAGGCTCGTGGTGAGCAGTTCTTC.